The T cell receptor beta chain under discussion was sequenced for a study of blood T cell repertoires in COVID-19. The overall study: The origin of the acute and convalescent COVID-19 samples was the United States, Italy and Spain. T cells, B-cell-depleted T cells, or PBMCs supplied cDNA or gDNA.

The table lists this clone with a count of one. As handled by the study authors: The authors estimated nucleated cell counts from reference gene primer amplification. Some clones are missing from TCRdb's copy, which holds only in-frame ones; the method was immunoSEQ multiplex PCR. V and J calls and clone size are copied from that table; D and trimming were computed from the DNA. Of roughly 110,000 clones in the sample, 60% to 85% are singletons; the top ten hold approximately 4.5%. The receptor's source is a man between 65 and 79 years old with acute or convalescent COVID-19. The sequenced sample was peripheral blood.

The CDR3 nucleotides read TGTGCCAGCAGACTTACAGGGACTGGAAACACCATATATTTT. Translating gives CASRLTGTGNTIYF. V and J are TRBV6-5 and TRBJ1-3; a possible D gene is TRBD1 (6 bases). Germline V lookup: CDR1 MNHEY, CDR2 SVGAGI. The CDR3 spans 14 residues. Trimming shortened V by 6 bases and J by 2 bases, and 11 bases separated the two germline ends.